The source of this TCR beta chain is a study of T cells in Graves' hyperthyroidism and ophthalmopathy. Study information: Peripheral blood specimens were obtained at initial diagnosis, prior to any treatment.

This clonotype has at least ten counts. The antigen is undetermined. RNA transcripts served as the template for amplifying TCR beta CDR3 regions. During a first-round RT-PCR of the TCR CDR3, the HTBI primer set was used. TCRdb re-derived calls from the multiplex PCR reads in MiXCR, one entry per CDR3 protein. The sample holds about 640,000 distinct CDR3 sequences, more than 20% seen once. Ophthalmopathy patients had Clinical Activity Score at least 3, NOSPECS grade at least 4, duration under 3 months. Pregnant or lactating patients were excluded, as were those with uncontrolled infection or other autoimmune disease. This CDR3 is 13 amino acids long. Germline trimming cut 6 bases from V and 5 bases from J; bases unmatched to any gene: 6. Germline CDR1 and CDR2: MDHEN and SYDVKM. The study, taken as a whole, reports: Blood also contained most expanded thyroid clonotypes above 0.001.

Sequenced input: blood. The chain carries TRBV28 and TRBJ2-5, with 7 bases identical to TRBD1. This TCR was sampled from a man in his thirties or forties with Graves' ophthalmopathy. The CDR3 protein is CASRKSRGETQYF. The DNA of the CDR3 is TGTGCCAGCAGGAAATCCAGGGGGGAGACCCAGTACTTC.